This T cell receptor beta chain was sequenced in a study of T cells expressing NK-cell markers. General observations from the study: These clonotypes, the leaders elsewhere, also led the CD3+CD56-NKG2C+ fraction in four donors.

Synthesis of TCR beta cDNA relied on 5'RACE template switching carrying UMIs. TCRdb reworked the 5' RACE reads into one entry per CDR3 protein, no DNA. This sample's table has some 150,000 distinct CDR3 sequences. The CDR3 length is 13 residues. Per the germline V gene, CDR1 is SEHNR and CDR2 is FQNEAQ (reference sequence). To note about this clonotype: Its antigen is still unknown.

The V call is TRBV7-9, the J call TRBJ2-1. This TCR came from a man between 18 and 29 years old in good health. Material for sequencing was blood T cells: a sorted CD56 or NKG2C T cell subset, CD4+ or CD8+ T cells, or bulk PBMC T cells (not recorded which). CDR3 residues: CASSPRSSNEQFF.